A single T cell receptor beta chain is shown here with its context. The germline gives CDR1 SGHDN, CDR2 FVKESK. This CDR3 spans 17 amino acids. With 4 bases clipped from V and 7 bases from J, the junction kept 17 bases outside the gene matches. Profiled with immunoSEQ multiplex PCR; TCRdb holds only in-frame clones, not every one. The repertoire consists of nearly 25,000 clones, with about 90% occurring once and the leading ten covering roughly 5%. The entry originates in a study of T cells in localized non-small cell lung cancer. Sequenced material: peripheral blood, taken before any cancer treatment. The clonotype was recovered from a male donor older than 55 with stage II squamous cell lung carcinoma. This sequence joins TRBV14 and TRBJ2-3; TRBD2 aligns across 7 bases. The CDR3: CASSPDYGTGGSNTQYF. CDR3 DNA: TGTGCCAGCAGCCCCGACTACGGGACGGGGGGTTCAAATACGCAGTATTTT.